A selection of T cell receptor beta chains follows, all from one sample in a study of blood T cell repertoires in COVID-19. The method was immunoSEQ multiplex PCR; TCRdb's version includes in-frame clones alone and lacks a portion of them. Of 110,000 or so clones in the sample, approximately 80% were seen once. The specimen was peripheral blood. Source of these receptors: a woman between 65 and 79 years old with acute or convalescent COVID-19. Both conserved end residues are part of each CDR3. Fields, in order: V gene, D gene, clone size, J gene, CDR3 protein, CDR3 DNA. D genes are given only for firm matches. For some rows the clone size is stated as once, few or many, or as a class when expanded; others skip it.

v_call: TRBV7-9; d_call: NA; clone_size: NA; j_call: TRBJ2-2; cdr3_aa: CASSPHTTGELFF; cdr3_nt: TGTGCCAGCAGCCCGCACACCACCGGGGAGCTGTTTTTT
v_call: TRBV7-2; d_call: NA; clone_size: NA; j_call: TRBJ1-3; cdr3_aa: CASISGSSSGNTIYF; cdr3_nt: TGTGCCAGCATCAGTGGGTCTAGCTCTGGAAACACCATATATTTT
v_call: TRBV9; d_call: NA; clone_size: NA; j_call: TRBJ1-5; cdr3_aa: CASSVTGGNQPQHF; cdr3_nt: TGTGCCAGCAGCGTGACAGGCGGCAATCAGCCCCAGCATTTT
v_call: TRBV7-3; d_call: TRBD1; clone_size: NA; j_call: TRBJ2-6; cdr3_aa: CASSSTRGSGANVLTF; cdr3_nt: TGTGCCAGCAGTTCTACCAGGGGGTCTGGGGCCAACGTCCTGACTTTC
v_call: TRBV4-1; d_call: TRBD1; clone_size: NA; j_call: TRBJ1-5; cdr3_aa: CASSYGQGAMPQHF; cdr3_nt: TGCGCCAGCAGCTACGGGCAGGGGGCAATGCCCCAGCATTTT
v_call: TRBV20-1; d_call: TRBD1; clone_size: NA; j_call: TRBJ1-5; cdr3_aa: CSASGRDRVGNQPQHF; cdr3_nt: TGCAGTGCTAGTGGGCGAGACAGGGTTGGCAATCAGCCCCAGCATTTT
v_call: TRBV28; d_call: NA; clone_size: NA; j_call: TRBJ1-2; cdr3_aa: CASSPTGLNYGYTF; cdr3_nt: TGTGCCAGCAGTCCGACAGGACTCAACTATGGCTACACCTTC
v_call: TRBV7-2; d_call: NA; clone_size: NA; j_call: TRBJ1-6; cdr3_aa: CASTAFVPSSYNSPLHF; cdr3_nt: TGTGCCAGCACCGCCTTCGTCCCCAGCTCCTATAATTCACCCCTCCACTTT
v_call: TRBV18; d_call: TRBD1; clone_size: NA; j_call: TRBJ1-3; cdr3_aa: CASSLGQGNGNTIYF; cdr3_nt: TGTGCCAGCTCACTTGGACAGGGAAATGGAAACACCATATATTTT
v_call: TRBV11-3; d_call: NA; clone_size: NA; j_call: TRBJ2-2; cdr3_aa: CASSFNPLLGGHPNTGELFF; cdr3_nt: TGTGCCAGCAGCTTTAACCCTCTACTCGGGGGTCATCCGAACACCGGGGAGCTGTTTTTT
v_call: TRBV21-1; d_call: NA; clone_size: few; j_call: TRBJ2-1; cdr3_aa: CASDWDRGGNEQFF; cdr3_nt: TGTGCCAGCGATTGGGACAGGGGGGGCAATGAGCAGTTCTTC
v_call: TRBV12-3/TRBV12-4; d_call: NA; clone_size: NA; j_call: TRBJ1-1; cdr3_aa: CASSEQGITEAFF; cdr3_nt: TGTGCCAGCAGTGAACAGGGTATCACTGAAGCTTTCTTT
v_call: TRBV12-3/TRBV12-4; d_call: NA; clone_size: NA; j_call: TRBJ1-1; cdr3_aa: CASSLSFWEEAFF; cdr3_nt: TGTGCCAGCAGTCTATCCTTTTGGGAGGAAGCTTTCTTT
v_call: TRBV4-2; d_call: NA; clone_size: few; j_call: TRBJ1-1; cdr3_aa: CASSPTLGRGTEAFF; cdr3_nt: TGTGCCAGCAGCCCGACTCTGGGGAGGGGGACTGAAGCTTTCTTT
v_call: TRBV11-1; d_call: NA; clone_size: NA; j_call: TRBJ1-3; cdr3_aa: CASRSRFGNTIYF; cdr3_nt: TGTGCCAGCAGATCGCGGTTTGGAAACACCATATATTTT
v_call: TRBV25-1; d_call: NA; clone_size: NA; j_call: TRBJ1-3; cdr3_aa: CASSQGFAHTIYF; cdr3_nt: TGTGCCAGCAGTCAGGGTTTTGCCCACACCATATATTTT
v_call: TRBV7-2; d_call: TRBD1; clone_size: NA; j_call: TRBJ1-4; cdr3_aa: CASSQTGGTNEKLFF; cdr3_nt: TGTGCCAGCAGCCAAACAGGGGGCACTAATGAAAAACTGTTTTTT
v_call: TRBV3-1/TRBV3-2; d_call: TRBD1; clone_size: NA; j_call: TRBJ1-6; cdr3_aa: CASSTRTGHNSPLHF; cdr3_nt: TGTGCCAGCAGCACTCGGACAGGTCATAATTCACCCCTCCACTTT
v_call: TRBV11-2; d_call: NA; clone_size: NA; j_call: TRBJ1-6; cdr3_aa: CASSLWGELNSPLHF; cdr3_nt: TGTGCCAGCAGCTTATGGGGAGAATTAAATTCACCCCTCCACTTT
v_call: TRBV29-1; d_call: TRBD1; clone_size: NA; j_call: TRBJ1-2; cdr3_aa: CSVVGGDRGSNGYTF; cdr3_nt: TGCAGCGTTGTAGGGGGGGACAGGGGATCGAATGGCTACACCTTC
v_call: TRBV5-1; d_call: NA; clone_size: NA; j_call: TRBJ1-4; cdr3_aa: CASSLTGMANEKLFF; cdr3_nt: TGCGCCAGCAGCTTGACAGGGATGGCTAATGAAAAACTGTTTTTT
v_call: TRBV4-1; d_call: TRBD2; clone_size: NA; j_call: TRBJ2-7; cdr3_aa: CASSQGTSREQYF; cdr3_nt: TGCGCCAGCAGCCAAGGGACTAGCAGGGAGCAGTACTTC
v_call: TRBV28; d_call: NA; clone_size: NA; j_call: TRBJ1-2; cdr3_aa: CASTADSNYGYTF; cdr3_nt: TGTGCCAGCACCGCAGACAGTAACTATGGCTACACCTTC
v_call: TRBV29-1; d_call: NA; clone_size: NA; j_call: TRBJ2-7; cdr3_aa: CSANVGGLYEQYF; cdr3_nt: TGCAGCGCCAACGTCGGCGGACTCTACGAGCAGTACTTC
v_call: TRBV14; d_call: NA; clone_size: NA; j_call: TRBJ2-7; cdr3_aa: CASSLSVRLASYEQYF; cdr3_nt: TGTGCCAGCAGCCTGAGCGTACGACTGGCATCCTACGAGCAGTACTTC
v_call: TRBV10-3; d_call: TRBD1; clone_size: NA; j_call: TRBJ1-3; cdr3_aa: CAISGQGGNTIYF; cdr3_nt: TGTGCCATCAGCGGACAGGGAGGAAACACCATATATTTT
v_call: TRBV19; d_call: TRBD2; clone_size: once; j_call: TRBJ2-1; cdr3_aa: CASSIKASGEAEQFF; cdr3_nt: TGTGCCAGTAGTATAAAAGCTAGCGGGGAGGCTGAGCAGTTCTTC
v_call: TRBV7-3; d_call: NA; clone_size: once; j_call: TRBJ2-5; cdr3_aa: CASSAGPRGETQYF; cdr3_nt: TGTGCCAGCAGCGCGGGCCCCCGCGGGGAGACCCAGTACTTC
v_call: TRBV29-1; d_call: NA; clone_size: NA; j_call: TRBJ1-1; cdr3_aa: CSVSSSVAEAFF; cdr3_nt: TGCAGCGTTTCGTCCTCGGTCGCTGAAGCTTTCTTT
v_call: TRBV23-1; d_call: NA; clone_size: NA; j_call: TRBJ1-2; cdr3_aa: CATSTPPQGRVSGYTF; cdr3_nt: TGCGCCACCAGTACCCCCCCCCAGGGGAGGGTAAGTGGCTACACCTTC
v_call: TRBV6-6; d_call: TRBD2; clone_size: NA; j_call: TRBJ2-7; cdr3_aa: CASSPPTSGIVYEQYF; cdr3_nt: TGTGCCAGCAGCCCCCCGACTAGCGGGATAGTCTACGAGCAGTACTTC
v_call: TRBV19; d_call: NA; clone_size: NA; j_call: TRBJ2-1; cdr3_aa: CASSILGGSYNEQFF; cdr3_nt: TGTGCCAGTAGTATTCTGGGGGGTTCCTACAATGAGCAGTTCTTC
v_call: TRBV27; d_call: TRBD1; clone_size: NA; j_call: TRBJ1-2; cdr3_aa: CASSDRGPDGYTF; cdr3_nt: TGTGCCAGCAGCGACAGGGGGCCCGATGGCTACACCTTC
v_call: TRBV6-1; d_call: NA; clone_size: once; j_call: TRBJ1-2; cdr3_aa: CASSEYPGYTF; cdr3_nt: TGTGCCAGCAGTGAATATCCCGGCTACACCTTC
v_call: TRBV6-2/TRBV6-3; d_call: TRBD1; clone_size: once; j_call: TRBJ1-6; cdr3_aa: CASSYRGQYNSPLHF; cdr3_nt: TGTGCCAGCAGTTACCGGGGACAGTATAATTCACCCCTCCACTTT
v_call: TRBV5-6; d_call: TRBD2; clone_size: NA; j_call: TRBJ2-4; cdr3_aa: CASSPSMREGNIQYF; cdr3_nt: TGTGCCAGCAGCCCGTCCATGCGGGAGGGAAACATTCAGTACTTC
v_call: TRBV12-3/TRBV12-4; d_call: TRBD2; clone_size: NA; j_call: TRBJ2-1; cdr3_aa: CASKGRGRYEQFF; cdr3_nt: TGTGCCAGCAAGGGACGCGGGAGATATGAGCAGTTCTTC
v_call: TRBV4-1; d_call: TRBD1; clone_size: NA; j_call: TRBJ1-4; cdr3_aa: CASSHTYSRGQGSEKLFF; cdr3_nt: TGCGCCAGCAGCCACACCTACTCCCGAGGACAGGGTAGTGAAAAACTGTTTTTT
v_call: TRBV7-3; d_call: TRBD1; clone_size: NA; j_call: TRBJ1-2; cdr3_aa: CASSATGQGPYGYTF; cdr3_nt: TGTGCCAGCAGCGCGACCGGACAGGGGCCCTATGGCTACACCTTC
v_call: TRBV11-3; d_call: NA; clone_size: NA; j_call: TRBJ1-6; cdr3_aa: CASSLGRGNSPLHF; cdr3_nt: TGTGCCAGCAGCTTAGGCAGGGGAAATTCACCCCTCCACTTT
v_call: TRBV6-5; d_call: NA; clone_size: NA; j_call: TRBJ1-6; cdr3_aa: CASSYSGDRNSPLHF; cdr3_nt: TGTGCCAGCAGTTATTCAGGTGATCGCAATTCACCCCTCCACTTT
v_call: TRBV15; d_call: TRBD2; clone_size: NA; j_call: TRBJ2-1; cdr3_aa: CATSRGGLAGELRRNEQFF; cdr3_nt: TGTGCCACCAGCAGAGGCGGACTAGCGGGAGAACTTAGGAGGAATGAGCAGTTCTTC
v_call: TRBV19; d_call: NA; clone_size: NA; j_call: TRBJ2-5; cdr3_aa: CASSRDTASRETQYF; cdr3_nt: TGTGCCAGTAGCAGGGACACGGCCTCCCGGGAGACCCAGTACTTC
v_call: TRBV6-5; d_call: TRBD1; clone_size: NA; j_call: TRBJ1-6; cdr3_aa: CASSRGTGFFSPLHF; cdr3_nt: TGTGCCAGCAGCCGGGGGACAGGGTTTTTTTCACCCCTCCACTTT
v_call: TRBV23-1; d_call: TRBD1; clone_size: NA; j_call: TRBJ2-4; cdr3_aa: CASSQSNRDRGSSAKNIQYF; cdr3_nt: TGCGCCAGCAGTCAATCTAACCGGGACAGGGGGTCATCGGCCAAAAACATTCAGTACTTC
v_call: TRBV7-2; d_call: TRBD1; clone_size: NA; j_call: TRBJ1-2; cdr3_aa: CASSYRDSLVYGYTF; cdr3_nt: TGTGCCAGCAGTTACCGGGACAGCCTCGTTTATGGCTACACCTTC
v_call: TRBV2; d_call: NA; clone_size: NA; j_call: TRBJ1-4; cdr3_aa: CASRAIGGNEKLFF; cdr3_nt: TGTGCCAGCAGGGCAATAGGAGGGAATGAAAAACTGTTTTTT
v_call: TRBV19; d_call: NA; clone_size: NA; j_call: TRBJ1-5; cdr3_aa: CASTPRWGGAQPQHF; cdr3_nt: TGTGCCAGTACCCCACGGTGGGGAGGGGCCCAGCCCCAGCATTTT
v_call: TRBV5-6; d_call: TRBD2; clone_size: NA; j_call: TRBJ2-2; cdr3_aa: CASSSRTSGLLFGGELFF; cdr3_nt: TGTGCCAGCAGCTCCCGGACTAGCGGCCTCCTTTTTGGCGGGGAGCTGTTTTTT
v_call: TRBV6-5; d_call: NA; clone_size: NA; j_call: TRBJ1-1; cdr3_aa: CASSYLSEAFF; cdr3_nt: TGTGCCAGCAGTTACCTGTCTGAAGCTTTCTTT